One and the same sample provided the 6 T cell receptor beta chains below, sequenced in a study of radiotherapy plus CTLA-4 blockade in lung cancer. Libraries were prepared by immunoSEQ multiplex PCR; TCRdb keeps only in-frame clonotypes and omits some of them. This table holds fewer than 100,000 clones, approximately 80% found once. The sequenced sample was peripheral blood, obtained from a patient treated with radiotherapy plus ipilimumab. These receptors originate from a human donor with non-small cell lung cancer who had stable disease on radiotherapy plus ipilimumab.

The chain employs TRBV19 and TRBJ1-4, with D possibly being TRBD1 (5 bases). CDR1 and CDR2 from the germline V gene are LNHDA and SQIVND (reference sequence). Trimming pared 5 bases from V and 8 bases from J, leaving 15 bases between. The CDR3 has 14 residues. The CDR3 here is CASSAPLKGEKLFF. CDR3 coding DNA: TGTGCCAGTAGTGCCCCCCTCAAGGGGGAAAAACTGTTTTTT.

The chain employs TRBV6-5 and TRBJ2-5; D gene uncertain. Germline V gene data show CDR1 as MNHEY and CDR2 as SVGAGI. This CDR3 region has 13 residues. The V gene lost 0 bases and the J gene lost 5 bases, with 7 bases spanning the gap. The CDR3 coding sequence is TGTGCCAGCAGTTACTCAGTAGTGGAGACCCAGTACTTC. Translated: CASSYSVVETQYF.

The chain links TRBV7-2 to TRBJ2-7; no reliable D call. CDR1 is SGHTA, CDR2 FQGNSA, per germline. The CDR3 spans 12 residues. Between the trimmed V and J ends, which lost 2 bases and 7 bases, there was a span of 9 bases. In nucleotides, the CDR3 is TGTGCCAGCAGCTTACTAGAATTGGAGCAGTACTTC. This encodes CASSLLELEQYF.

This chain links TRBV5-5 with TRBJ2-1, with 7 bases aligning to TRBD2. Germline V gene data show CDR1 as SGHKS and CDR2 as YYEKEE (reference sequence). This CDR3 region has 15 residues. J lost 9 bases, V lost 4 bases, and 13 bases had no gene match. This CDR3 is CASSVSGLGVGEQFF. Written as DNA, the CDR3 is TGTGCCAGCAGCGTGAGTGGACTAGGAGTAGGTGAGCAGTTCTTC.

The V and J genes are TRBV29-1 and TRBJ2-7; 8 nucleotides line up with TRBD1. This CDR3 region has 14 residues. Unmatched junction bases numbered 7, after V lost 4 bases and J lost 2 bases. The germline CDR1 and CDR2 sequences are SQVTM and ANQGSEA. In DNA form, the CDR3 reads TGCAGCGTTGCCCCAACGACAGGGGCCTACGAGCAGTACTTC. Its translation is CSVAPTTGAYEQYF.

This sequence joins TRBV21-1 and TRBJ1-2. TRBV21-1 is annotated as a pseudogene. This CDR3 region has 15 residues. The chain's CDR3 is CASSKDAARGYGYTF. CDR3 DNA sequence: TGTGCCAGCAGCAAAGATGCAGCCCGGGGATATGGCTACACCTTC.